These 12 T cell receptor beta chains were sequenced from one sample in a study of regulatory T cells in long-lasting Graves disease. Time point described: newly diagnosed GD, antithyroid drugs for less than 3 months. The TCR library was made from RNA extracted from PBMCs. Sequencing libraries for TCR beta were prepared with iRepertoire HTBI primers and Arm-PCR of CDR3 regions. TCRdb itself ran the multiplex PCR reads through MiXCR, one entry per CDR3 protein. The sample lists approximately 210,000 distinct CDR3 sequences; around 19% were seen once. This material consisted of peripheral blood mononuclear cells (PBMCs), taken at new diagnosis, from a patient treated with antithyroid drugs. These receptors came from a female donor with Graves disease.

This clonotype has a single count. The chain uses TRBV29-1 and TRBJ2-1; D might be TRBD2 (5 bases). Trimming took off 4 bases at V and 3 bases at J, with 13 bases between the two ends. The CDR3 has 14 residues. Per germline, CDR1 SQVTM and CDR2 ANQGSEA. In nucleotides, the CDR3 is TGCAGCGTTGGCTCGCCTAGCCACTACAATGAGCAGTTCTTC. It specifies CSVGSPSHYNEQFF.

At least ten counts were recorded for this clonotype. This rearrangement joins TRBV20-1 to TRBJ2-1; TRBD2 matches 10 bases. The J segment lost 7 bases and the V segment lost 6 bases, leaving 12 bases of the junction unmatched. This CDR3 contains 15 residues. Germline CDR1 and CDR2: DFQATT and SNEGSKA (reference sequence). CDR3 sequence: CSAPSASGRWNEQFF. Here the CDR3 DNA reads TGCAGTGCCCCGTCGGCTAGCGGGAGATGGAATGAGCAGTTCTTC.

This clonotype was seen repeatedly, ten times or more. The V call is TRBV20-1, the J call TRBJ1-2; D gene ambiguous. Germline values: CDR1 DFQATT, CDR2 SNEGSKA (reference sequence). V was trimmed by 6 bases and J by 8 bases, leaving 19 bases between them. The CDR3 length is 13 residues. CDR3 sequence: CSAPEGVRRGYTF. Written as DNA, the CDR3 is TGCAGTGCACCCGAGGGTGTCCGGCGCGGCTACACCTTC.

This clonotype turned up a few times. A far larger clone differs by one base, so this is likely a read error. The CDR3 bases are TGTGCCAGCCGAGGGGATAGCGCCAATGAGCAGTTCTTC. It yields the protein CASRGDSANEQFF. The gene calls are TRBV11-3 and TRBJ2-5; D is perhaps TRBD1 or TRBD2 (5 bases each). TRBJ2-1 matches the DNA end more closely, so the J call is doubtful. Germline V CDR1 and CDR2: SGHNT, YENEEA. The CDR3 consists of 13 residues.

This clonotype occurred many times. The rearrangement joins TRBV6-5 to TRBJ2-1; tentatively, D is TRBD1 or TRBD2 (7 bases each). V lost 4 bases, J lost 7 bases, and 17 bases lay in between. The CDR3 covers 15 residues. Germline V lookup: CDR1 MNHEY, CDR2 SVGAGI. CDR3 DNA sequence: TGTGCCAGCAGTTCCCCAGGGGGGGTACGAAATGAGCAGTTCTTC. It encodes CASSSPGGVRNEQFF.

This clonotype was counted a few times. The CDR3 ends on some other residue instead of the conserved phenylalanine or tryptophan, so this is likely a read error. The CDR3 loop reads CASSSRLAGIPDTQYS. The CDR3 coding sequence is TGTGCCAGCAGCTCCCGACTAGCGGGAATCCCCGATACGCAGTATTCT. The chain recombines TRBV11-2 with TRBJ2-3; 11 positions agree with TRBD2. Germline CDR1 and CDR2: SGHAT and FQNNGV. With 4 bases clipped from V and 6 bases from J, the junction kept 9 bases outside the gene matches. The CDR3 is 16 residues long.

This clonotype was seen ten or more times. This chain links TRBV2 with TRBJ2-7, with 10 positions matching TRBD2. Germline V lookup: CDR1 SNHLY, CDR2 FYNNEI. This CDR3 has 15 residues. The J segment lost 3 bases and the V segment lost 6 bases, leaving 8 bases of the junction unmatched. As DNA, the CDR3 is TGTGCCAGCAGCGCCCAACTAGCGGGGAACTACGAGCAGTACTTC. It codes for CASSAQLAGNYEQYF.

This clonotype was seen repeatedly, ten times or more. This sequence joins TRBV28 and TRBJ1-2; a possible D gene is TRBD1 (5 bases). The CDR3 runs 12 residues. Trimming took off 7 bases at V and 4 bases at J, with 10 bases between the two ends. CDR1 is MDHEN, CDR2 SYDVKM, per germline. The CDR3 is CASTGHVYGYTF. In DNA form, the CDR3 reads TGTGCCAGCACTGGACACGTCTATGGCTACACCTTC.

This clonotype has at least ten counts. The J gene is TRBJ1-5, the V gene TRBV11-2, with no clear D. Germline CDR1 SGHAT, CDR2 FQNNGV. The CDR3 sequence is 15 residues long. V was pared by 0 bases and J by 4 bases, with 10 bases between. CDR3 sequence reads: CASSLDRSLNQPQHF. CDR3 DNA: TGTGCCAGCAGCTTAGATCGGAGTTTAAATCAGCCCCAGCATTTT.

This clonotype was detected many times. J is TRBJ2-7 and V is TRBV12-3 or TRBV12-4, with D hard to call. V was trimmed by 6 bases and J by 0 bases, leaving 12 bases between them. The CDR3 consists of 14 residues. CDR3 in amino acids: CASRGAHDSYEQYF. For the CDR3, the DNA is TGTGCCAGCAGGGGCGCGCACGACTCCTACGAGCAGTACTTC.

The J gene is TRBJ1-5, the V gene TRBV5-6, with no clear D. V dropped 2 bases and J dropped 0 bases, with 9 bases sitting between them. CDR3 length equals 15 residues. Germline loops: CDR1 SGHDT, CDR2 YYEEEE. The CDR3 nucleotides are TGTGCCAGCAGCTTCTATATTGTTAGCAATCAGCCCCAGCATTTT. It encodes CASSFYIVSNQPQHF.

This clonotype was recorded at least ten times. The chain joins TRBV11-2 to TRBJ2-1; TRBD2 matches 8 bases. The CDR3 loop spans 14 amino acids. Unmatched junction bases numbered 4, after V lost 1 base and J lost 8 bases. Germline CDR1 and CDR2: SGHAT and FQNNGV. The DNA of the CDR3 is TGTGCCAGCAGCTTAGGATCAGCGGGAGATGAGCAGTTCTTC. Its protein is CASSLGSAGDEQFF.